This TCR beta chain was sequenced for a study of T cell changes during pregnancy in multiple sclerosis. V gave up 6 bases and J gave up 10 bases; unmatched junction bases: 12. Germline loops: CDR1 LNHDA, CDR2 SQIVND (reference sequence). This CDR3 has 15 amino acids. Sequencing was performed with immunoSEQ multiplex PCR; in TCRdb, only in-frame clones are kept and a portion is missing. The profile shows fewer than 65,000 clones, roughly 90% of them singletons. The chain is built from TRBV19 and TRBJ2-1; 10 positions match TRBD2. This clonotype was sampled from a female donor in good health, enrolled as a control in a pregnancy study. The material sequenced was peripheral blood, taken in the first trimester of pregnancy. CDR3 residues: CASRTEREGVREQFF. The CDR3 coding sequence is TGTGCCAGTAGAACCGAGCGGGAGGGGGTACGGGAGCAGTTCTTC.